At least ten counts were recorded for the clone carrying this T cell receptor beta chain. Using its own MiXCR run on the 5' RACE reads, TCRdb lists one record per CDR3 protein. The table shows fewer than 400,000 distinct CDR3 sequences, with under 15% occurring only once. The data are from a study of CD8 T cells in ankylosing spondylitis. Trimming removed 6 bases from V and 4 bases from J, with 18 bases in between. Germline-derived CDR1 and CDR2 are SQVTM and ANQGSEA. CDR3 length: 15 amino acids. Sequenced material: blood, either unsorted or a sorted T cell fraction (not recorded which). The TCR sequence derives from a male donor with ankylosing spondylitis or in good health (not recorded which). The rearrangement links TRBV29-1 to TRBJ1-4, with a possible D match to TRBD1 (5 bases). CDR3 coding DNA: TGCAGCGTCGGGACCTCCTTCGGGATTAATGAAAAACTGTTTTTT. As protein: CSVGTSFGINEKLFF. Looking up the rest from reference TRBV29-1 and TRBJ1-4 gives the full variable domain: SAVISQKPSRDICQRGTSLTIQCQVDSQVTMMFWYRQQPGQSLTLIATANQGSEATYESGFVIDKFPISRPNLTFSTLTVSNMSPEDSSIYLCSVGTSFGINEKLFFGSGTQLSVL.